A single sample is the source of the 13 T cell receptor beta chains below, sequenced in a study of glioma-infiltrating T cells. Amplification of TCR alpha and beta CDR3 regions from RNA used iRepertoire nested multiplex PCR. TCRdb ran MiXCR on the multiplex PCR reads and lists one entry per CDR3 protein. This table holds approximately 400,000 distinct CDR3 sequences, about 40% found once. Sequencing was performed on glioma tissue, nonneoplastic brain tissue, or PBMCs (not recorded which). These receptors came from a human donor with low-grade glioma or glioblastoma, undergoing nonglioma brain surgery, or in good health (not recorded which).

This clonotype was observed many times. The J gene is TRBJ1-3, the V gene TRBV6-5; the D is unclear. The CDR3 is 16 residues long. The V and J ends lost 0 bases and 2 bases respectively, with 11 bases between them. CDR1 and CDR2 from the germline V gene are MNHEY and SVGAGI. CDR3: CASSYSRTSAGNTIYF. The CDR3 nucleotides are TGTGCCAGCAGTTACTCGAGAACATCCGCTGGAAACACCATATATTTT.

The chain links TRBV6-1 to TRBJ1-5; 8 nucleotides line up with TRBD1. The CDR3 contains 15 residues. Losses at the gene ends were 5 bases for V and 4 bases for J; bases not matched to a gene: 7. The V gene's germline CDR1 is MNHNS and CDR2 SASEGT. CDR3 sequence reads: CASSQGAVGNQPQHF. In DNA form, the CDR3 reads TGTGCCAGCAGTCAGGGGGCAGTCGGGAATCAGCCCCAGCATTTT.

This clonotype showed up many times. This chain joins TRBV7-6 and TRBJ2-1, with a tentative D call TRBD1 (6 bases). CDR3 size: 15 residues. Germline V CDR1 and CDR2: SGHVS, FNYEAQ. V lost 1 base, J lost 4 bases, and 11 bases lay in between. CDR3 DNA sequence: TGTGCCAGCAGCTTAGAGACAGGAGCATACAATGAGCAGTTCTTC. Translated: CASSLETGAYNEQFF.

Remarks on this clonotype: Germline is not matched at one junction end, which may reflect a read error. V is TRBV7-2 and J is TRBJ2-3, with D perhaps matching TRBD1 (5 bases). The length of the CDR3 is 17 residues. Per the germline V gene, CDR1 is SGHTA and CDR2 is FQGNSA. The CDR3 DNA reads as TGCGCCAGCAGCCAGTCACAGGTAAAAGGTCGCCCAGATACGCAGTATTTT. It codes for CASSQSQVKGRPDTQYF.

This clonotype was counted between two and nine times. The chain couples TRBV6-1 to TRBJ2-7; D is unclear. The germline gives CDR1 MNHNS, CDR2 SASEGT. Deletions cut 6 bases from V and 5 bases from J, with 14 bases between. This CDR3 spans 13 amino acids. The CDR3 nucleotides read TGTGCCAGCAGAAAACGAATCGGCGACGAGCAGTACTTC. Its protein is CASRKRIGDEQYF.

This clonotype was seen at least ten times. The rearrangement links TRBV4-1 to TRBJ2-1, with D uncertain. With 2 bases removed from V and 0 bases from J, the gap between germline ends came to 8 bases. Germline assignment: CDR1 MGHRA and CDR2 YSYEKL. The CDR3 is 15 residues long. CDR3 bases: TGCGCCAGCAGCCAATACTCGAGCTCCTACAATGAGCAGTTCTTC. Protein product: CASSQYSSSYNEQFF.

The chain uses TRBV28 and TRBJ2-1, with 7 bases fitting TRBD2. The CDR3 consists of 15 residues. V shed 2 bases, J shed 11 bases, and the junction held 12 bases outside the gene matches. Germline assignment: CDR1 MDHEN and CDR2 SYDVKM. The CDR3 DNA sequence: TGTGCCAGCAGTTTAGTCCTAGCGGACTACCTGAAGCAGTTCTTC. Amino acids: CASSLVLADYLKQFF. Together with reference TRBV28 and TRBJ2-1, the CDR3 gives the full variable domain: DVKVTQSSRYLVKRTGEKVFLECVQDMDHENMFWYRQDPGLGLRLIYFSYDVKMKEKGDIPEGYSVSREKKERFSLILESASTNQTSMYLCASSLVLADYLKQFFGPGTRLTVL.

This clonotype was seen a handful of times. The CDR3 DNA reads TGTGCCAGCAGGGGACTAACCAGAAACACCGGGGAGCTGTTTTTT. Translated: CASRGLTRNTGELFF. The chain links TRBV27 to TRBJ2-2; TRBD2 matches 7 bases. The CDR3 extends over 15 amino acids. Germline V gene sequence: CDR1 MNHEY, CDR2 SMNVEV (reference sequence). Unmatched junction bases numbered 6, after V lost 6 bases and J lost 2 bases.

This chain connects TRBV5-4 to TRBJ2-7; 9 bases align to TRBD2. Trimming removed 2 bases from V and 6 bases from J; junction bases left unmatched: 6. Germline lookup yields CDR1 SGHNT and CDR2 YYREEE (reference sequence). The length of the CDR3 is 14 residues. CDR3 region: CASSFPGLAAEQYF. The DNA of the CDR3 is TGTGCCAGCAGCTTCCCGGGACTAGCAGCCGAGCAGTACTTC.

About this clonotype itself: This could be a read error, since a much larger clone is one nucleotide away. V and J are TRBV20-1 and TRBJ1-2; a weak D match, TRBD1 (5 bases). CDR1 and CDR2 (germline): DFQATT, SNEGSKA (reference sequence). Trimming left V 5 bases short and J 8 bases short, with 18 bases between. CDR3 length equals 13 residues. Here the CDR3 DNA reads TGCAGTGCTGCAAGTGGGGCTGCGAGAGGCTACACCTTC. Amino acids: CSAASGAARGYTF.

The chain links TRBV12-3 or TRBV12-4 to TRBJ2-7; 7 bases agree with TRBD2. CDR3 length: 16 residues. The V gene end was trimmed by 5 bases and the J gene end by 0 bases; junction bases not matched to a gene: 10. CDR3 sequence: CASSPLPRGSSYEQYF. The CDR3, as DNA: TGTGCCAGCAGTCCTCTCCCGCGGGGGAGCTCCTACGAGCAGTACTTC.

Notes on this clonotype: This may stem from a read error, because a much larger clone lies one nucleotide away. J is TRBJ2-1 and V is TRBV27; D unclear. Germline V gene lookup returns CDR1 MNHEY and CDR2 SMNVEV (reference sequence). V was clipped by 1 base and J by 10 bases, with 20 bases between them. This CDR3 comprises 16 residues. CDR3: CASSLLGPTEPYEQFF. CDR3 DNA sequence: TGTGCCAGCAGTTTATTGGGTCCAACCGAACCCTACGAGCAGTTCTTC.

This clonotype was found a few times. CDR3 sequence: CSVEGTSGSTDTQYF. CDR3 DNA: TGCAGCGTTGAGGGGACTAGCGGGAGCACAGATACGCAGTATTTT. The rearrangement links TRBV29-1 to TRBJ2-3; TRBD2 agrees at 12 bases. The CDR3 sequence is 15 residues long. The trim removed 3 bases at V and 0 bases at J, leaving 1 base unmatched. Germline-derived CDR1 and CDR2 are SQVTM and ANQGSEA.